The 15 T cell receptor beta chains below were found in one sample sequenced in a study of T cell responses to AZD1222 COVID-19 vaccine. Repertoires were generated with immunoSEQ multiplex PCR, while TCRdb's copy carries only in-frame clones and drops some. The sample holds 100,000 to 150,000 clones, 93% seen once. The source was peripheral blood, collected on day 0 of AZD1222 vaccination. These receptors were taken from an adult in good health.

The chain uses TRBV19 and TRBJ1-1; D unresolved. This CDR3 contains 13 residues. V lost 6 bases, J lost 1 base, and 9 bases lay in between. In germline, CDR1 is LNHDA, CDR2 SQIVND (reference sequence). CDR3 nucleotides: TGTGCCAGTAGCCTTTCAAAGAACACTGAAGCTTTCTTT. Its protein is CASSLSKNTEAFF. Full variable domain (missing parts from reference TRBV19 and TRBJ1-1): DGGITQSPKYLFRKEGQNVTLSCEQNLNHDAMYWYRQDPGQGLRLIYYSQIVNDFQKGDIAEGYSVSREKKESFPLTVTSAQKNPTAFYLCASSLSKNTEAFFGQGTRLTVV.

The rearrangement joins TRBV7-9 to TRBJ2-5, with a tentative D call TRBD1 (5 bases). The germline CDR1 and CDR2 sequences are SEHNR and FQNEAQ (reference sequence). The ends were cut back, 2 bases at V and 5 bases at J, with 12 bases in the middle. The CDR3 sequence is 14 residues long. DNA for the CDR3: TGTGCCAGCAGCTTATCTTGGGGCGAGGAGACCCAGTACTTC. Its translation: CASSLSWGEETQYF.

V gene TRBV25-1 combines with J gene TRBJ1-2, with no clear D. The germline CDR1 and CDR2 sequences are MGHDK and SYGVNS. Deletions cut 4 bases from V and 7 bases from J, with 13 bases between. CDR3 length: 13 amino acids. This CDR3 reads CASSALGQFGYTF. In nucleotides, the CDR3 is TGTGCCAGCAGTGCGCTCGGGCAGTTTGGCTACACCTTC.

This rearrangement joins TRBV7-9 to TRBJ1-2; no clear D gene. Per germline, CDR1 SEHNR and CDR2 FQNEAQ (reference sequence). The CDR3 sequence is 14 residues long. V lost 3 bases and J 3 bases, leaving 11 bases between the germline ends. CDR3 sequence: CASSFGRGDYGYTF. In DNA, the CDR3 is TGTGCCAGCAGCTTTGGACGGGGAGACTATGGCTACACCTTC.

V usage is TRBV5-1 and J usage is TRBJ2-5; the D gene is possibly TRBD2 (7 bases). CDR3 length equals 16 residues. Germline V gene sequence: CDR1 SGHRS, CDR2 YFSETQ. The V end was cut by 0 bases, the J end by 5 bases, with 17 bases between. The CDR3 spells CASSLVGRGESETQYF. CDR3 sequence (DNA): TGCGCCAGCAGCTTGGTTGGGAGGGGGGAGTCCGAGACCCAGTACTTC. Combining the CDR3 with reference TRBV5-1 and TRBJ2-5 gives the whole variable domain KAGVTQTPRYLIKTRGQQVTLSCSPISGHRSVSWYQQTPGQGLQFLFEYFSETQRNKGNFPGRFSGRQFSNSRSEMNVSTLELGDSALYLCASSLVGRGESETQYFGPGTRLLVL.

The rearrangement links TRBV6-6 to TRBJ1-1; no clear D. Trimming shortened V by 0 bases and J by 4 bases, and 6 bases separated the two germline ends. Germline CDR1 reads MNHNY; CDR2 reads SVGAGI (reference sequence). The CDR3 runs 13 residues. This chain's CDR3 is CASSYSAGTEAFF. In DNA, the CDR3 is TGTGCCAGCAGTTACTCTGCGGGCACTGAAGCTTTCTTT.

This clone was counted only a few times. The CDR3 here is CASGAGETQYF. Here the CDR3 DNA reads TGTGCCAGTGGAGCGGGGGAGACCCAGTACTTC. V gene TRBV11-2 combines with J gene TRBJ2-5; 7 bases are a match to TRBD2. CDR3 length: 11 residues. Looked up from germline, CDR1 is SGHAT and CDR2 is FQNNGV. The V segment lost 9 bases and the J segment 5 bases; nucleotides outside the gene matches: 3.

The V gene is TRBV28, the J gene TRBJ2-2, with 10 bases fitting TRBD2. This CDR3 is built from 15 residues. Germline loops: CDR1 MDHEN, CDR2 SYDVKM. The junction had 0 bases not matched to a gene; V was cut back by 2 bases and J by 3 bases. The DNA of the CDR3 is TGTGCCAGCAGTTTAGGACTAGCGGACACCGGGGAGCTGTTTTTT. Its translation is CASSLGLADTGELFF.

This chain uses TRBV9 with TRBJ1-1; 8 bases are shared with TRBD1. The V gene's germline CDR1 is SGDLS and CDR2 YYNGEE. V shed 4 bases, J shed 0 bases, and the junction held 11 bases outside the gene matches. The CDR3 spans 17 residues. CDR3 DNA: TGTGCCAGCAGCCCGCACCCCCAGACAGGGGTGAACACTGAAGCTTTCTTT. Its translation is CASSPHPQTGVNTEAFF.

The chain uses TRBV5-1 and TRBJ1-4, with D maybe TRBD1 (6 bases). Trimming took off 4 bases at V and 6 bases at J, with 19 bases between the two ends. Germline CDR1 and CDR2: SGHRS and YFSETQ. CDR3 length: 16 amino acids. The CDR3 nucleotides read TGCGCCAGCAGCGCGGGGGCAGGGCGGGCTCATGAAAAACTGTTTTTT. The encoded protein is CASSAGAGRAHEKLFF.

This chain uses TRBV25-1 with TRBJ1-2, with 7 bases aligning to TRBD1. Germline trimming cut 4 bases from V and 7 bases from J; bases unmatched to any gene: 9. CDR1 MGHDK and CDR2 SYGVNS come from the germline V gene. The CDR3 extends over 14 amino acids. As DNA, the CDR3 is TGTGCCAGCAGTGGGACCACAGGGGCGGGTGGCTACACCTTC. Its protein product is CASSGTTGAGGYTF.

The chain combines TRBV19 with TRBJ2-7; 10 bases align to TRBD2. Germline-derived CDR1 and CDR2 are LNHDA and SQIVND (reference sequence). This CDR3 comprises 15 residues. The trim removed 7 bases at V and 3 bases at J, leaving 9 bases unmatched. The CDR3 reads CASTSRASGSYEQYF. CDR3 sequence (DNA): TGTGCCAGTACCTCGAGGGCTAGCGGGAGCTACGAGCAGTACTTC.

The V call is TRBV4-2, the J call TRBJ2-1; 8 bases are shared with TRBD2. The CDR3 sequence is 17 residues long. Germline lookup yields CDR1 LGHNA and CDR2 YNFKEQ. The V segment lost 0 bases and the J segment 1 base; nucleotides outside the gene matches: 5. The CDR3 here is CASSQDERERSYNEQFF. CDR3 DNA sequence: TGTGCCAGCAGCCAAGATGAGCGGGAGAGGTCCTACAATGAGCAGTTCTTC.

This clone has a single count. The chain uses TRBV5-1 and TRBJ1-2, with 10 bases aligning to TRBD1. The CDR3 runs 15 residues. The ends lost 4 bases at V and 2 bases at J; junction bases unmatched: 5. The germline V gene encodes CDR1 SGHRS and CDR2 YFSETQ. CDR3 amino acids: CASSATGQGNYGYTF. CDR3 nucleotides: TGCGCCAGCAGCGCTACGGGACAGGGGAACTATGGCTACACCTTC.

The rearrangement links TRBV28 to TRBJ1-3; possibly TRBD1 for D (5 bases). Between the trimmed V and J ends, which lost 6 bases and 2 bases, there was a span of 8 bases. The CDR3 runs 13 residues. Germline assignment: CDR1 MDHEN and CDR2 SYDVKM. The CDR3 DNA reads TGTGCCAGCAGGAGGGGCCCTGGAAACACCATATATTTT. It specifies CASRRGPGNTIYF.